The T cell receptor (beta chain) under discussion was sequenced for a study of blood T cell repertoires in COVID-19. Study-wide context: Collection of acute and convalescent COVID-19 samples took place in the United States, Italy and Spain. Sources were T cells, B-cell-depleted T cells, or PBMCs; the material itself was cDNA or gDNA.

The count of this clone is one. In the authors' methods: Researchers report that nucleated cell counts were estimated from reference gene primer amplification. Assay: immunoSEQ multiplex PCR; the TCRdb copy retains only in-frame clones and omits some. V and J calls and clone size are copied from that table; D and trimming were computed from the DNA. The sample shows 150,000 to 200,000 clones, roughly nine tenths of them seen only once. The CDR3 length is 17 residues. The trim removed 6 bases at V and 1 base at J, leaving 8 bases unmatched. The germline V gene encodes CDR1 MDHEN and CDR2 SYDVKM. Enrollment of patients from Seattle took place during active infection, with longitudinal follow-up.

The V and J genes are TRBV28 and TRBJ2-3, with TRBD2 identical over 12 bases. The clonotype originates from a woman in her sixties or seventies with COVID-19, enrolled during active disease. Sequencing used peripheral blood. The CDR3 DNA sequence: TGTGCCAGCAGACTACACGGACTAGCGGGGCGCACAGATACGCAGTATTTT. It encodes CASRLHGLAGRTDTQYF.